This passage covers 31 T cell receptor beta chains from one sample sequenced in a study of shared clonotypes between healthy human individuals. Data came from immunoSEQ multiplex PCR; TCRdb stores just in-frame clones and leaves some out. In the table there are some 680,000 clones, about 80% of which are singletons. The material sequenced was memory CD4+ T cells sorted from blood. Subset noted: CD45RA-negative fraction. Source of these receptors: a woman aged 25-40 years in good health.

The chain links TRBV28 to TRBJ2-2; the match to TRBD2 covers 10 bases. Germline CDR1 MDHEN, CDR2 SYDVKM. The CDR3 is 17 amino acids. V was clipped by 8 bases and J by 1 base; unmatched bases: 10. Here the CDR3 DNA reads TGTGCCAGCGTTGGGAGTAGCGGGAGGCAGAACACCGGGGAGCTGTTTTTT. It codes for CASVGSSGRQNTGELFF.

The CDR3: CASSSRTSPHEQYF. CDR3 coding DNA: TGTGCCAGCAGCTCTCGGACTAGTCCCCACGAGCAGTACTTC. This sequence joins TRBV7-6 and TRBJ2-7; 7 positions agree with TRBD2. Germline loops: CDR1 SGHVS, CDR2 FNYEAQ. V was pared by 4 bases and J by 5 bases, with 8 bases of the junction left unmatched. This CDR3 is built from 14 residues.

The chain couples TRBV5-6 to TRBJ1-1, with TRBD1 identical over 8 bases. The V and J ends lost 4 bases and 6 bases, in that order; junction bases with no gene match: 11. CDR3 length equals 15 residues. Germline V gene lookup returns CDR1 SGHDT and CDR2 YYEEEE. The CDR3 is CASSLTGAPRAEAFF. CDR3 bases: TGTGCCAGCAGCCTGACAGGGGCCCCGAGGGCTGAAGCTTTCTTT.

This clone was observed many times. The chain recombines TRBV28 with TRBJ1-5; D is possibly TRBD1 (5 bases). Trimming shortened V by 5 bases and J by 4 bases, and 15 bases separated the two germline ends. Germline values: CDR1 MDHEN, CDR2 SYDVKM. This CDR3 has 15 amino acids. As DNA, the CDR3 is TGTGCCAGCAGTCTAGACGGGGCGGGGAATCAGCCCCAGCATTTT. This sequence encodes CASSLDGAGNQPQHF. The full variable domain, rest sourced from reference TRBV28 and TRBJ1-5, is DVKVTQSSRYLVKRTGEKVFLECVQDMDHENMFWYRQDPGLGLRLIYFSYDVKMKEKGDIPEGYSVSREKKERFSLILESASTNQTSMYLCASSLDGAGNQPQHFGDGTRLSIL.

The CDR3 nucleotides read TGTGCCTGGAGTGTATGGAGTTACTCTGGGGCCAACGTCCTGACTTTC. Encoded protein: CAWSVWSYSGANVLTF. The rearrangement uses TRBV30 and TRBJ2-6, with no clear D. The CDR3 is 16 residues long. Germline CDR1 and CDR2: GTSNPN and SVGIG (reference sequence). V was shortened by 0 bases and J by 0 bases, with 9 bases between the two germline ends.

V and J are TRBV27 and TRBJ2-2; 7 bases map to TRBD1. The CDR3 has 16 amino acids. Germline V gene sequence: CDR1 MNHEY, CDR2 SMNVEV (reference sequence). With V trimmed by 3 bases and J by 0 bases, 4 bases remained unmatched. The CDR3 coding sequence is TGTGCCAGCAGTTTTCGTCAGGGGGCGAACACCGGGGAGCTGTTTTTT. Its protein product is CASSFRQGANTGELFF.

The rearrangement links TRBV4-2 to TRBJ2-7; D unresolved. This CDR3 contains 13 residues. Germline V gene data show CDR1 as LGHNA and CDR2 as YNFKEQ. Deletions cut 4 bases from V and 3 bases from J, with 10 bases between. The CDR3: CASSPSSGYEQYF. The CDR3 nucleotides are TGTGCCAGCAGCCCCTCTTCGGGCTACGAGCAGTACTTC.

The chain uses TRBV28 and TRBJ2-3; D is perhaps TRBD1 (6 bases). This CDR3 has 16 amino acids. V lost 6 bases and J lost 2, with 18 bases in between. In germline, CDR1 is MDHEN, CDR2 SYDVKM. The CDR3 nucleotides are TGTGCCAGCAGAGCCGCCGGGACACAATACACAGATACGCAGTATTTT. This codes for CASRAAGTQYTDTQYF.

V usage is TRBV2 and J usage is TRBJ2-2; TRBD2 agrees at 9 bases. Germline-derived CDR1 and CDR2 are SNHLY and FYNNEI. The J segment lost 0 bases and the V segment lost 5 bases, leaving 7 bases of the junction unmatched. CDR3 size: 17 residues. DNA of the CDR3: TGTGCCAGCAGTATCAGGACTAGCGTTTCGAACACCGGGGAGCTGTTTTTT. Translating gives CASSIRTSVSNTGELFF.

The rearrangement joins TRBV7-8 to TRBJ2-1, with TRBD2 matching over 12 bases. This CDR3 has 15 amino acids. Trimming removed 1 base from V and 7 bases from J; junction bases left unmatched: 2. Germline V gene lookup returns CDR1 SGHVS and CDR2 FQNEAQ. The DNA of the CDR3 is TGTGCCAGCAGCTTAGGGACTAGCGGGACAAATGAGCAGTTCTTC. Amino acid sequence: CASSLGTSGTNEQFF.

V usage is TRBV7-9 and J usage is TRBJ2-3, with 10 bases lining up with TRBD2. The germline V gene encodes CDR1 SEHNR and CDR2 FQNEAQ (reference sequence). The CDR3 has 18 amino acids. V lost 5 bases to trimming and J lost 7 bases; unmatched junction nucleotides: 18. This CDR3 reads CASSSPGAKGLALHTQYF. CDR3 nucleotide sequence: TGTGCCAGCAGCAGCCCAGGGGCAAAGGGACTAGCGCTGCATACGCAGTATTTT.

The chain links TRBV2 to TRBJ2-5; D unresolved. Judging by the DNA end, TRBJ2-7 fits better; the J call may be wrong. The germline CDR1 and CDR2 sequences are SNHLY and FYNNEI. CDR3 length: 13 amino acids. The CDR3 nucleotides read TGTGCCAGCAGTCAATCGTCCTCCTACGAGCAGTACTTC. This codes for CASSQSSSYEQYF.

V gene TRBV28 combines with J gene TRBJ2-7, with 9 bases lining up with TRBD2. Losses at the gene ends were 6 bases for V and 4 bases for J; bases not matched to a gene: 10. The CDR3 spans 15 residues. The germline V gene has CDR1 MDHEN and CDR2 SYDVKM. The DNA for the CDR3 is TGTGCCAGCAGGGCACCTAGCGGGATTGGTTACGAGCAGTACTTC. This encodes CASRAPSGIGYEQYF.

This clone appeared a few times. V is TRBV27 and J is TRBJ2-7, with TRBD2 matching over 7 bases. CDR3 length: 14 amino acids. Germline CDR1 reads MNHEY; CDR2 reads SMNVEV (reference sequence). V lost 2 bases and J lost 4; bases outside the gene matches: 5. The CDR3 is CASSLAGELYEQYF. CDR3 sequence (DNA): TGTGCCAGCAGTTTAGCGGGAGAGCTATACGAGCAGTACTTC.

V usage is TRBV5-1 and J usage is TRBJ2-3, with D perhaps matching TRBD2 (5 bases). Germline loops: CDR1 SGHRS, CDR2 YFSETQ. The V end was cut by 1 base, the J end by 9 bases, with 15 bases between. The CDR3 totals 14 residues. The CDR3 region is CASSLWAPGETQYF. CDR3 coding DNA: TGCGCCAGCAGCTTGTGGGCTCCCGGGGAGACGCAGTATTTT. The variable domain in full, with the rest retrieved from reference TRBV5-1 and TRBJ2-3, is KAGVTQTPRYLIKTRGQQVTLSCSPISGHRSVSWYQQTPGQGLQFLFEYFSETQRNKGNFPGRFSGRQFSNSRSEMNVSTLELGDSALYLCASSLWAPGETQYFGPGTRLTVL.

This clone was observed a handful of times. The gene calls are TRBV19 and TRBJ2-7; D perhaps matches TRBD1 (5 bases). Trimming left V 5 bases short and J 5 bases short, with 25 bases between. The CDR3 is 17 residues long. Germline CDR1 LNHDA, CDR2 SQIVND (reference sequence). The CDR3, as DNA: TGTGCCAGTAGTTATGTCCGTACAGGTTTAGGGGTTGACGAGCAGTACTTC. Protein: CASSYVRTGLGVDEQYF.

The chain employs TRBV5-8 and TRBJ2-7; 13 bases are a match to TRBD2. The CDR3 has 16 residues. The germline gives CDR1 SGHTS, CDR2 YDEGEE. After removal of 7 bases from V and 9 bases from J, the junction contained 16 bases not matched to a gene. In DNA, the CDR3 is TGTGCCAGCCGACTCGGGACTAGCGGGAACGGAGTGGGGCAGTACTTC. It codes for CASRLGTSGNGVGQYF. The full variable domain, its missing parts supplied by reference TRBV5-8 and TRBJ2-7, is EAGVTQSPTHLIKTRGQQATLRCSPISGHTSVYWYQQALGLGLQFLLWYDEGEERNRGNFPPRFSGRQFPNYSSELNVNALELEDSALYLCASRLGTSGNGVGQYFGPGTRLTVT.

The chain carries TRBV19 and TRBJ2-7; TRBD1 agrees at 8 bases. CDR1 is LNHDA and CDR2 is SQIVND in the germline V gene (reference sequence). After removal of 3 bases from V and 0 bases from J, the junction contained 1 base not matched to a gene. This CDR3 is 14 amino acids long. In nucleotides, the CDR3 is TGTGCCAGTAGTATCGGACAGGGCTCCTACGAGCAGTACTTC. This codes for CASSIGQGSYEQYF. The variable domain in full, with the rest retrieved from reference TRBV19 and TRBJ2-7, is DGGITQSPKYLFRKEGQNVTLSCEQNLNHDAMYWYRQDPGQGLRLIYYSQIVNDFQKGDIAEGYSVSREKKESFPLTVTSAQKNPTAFYLCASSIGQGSYEQYFGPGTRLTVT.

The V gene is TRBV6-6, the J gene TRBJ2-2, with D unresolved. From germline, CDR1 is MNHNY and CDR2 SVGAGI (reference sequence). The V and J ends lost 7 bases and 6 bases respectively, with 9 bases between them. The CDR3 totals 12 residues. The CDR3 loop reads CASTLGAGELFF. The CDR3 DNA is TGTGCCAGCACCCTCGGTGCCGGGGAGCTGTTTTTT.

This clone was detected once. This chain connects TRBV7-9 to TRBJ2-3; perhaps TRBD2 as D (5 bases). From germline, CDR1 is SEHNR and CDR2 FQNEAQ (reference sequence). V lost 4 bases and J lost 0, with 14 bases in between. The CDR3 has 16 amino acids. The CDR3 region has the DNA TGTGCCAGCAGCTCCTTACTAGGACGTAGCACAGATACGCAGTATTTT. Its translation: CASSSLLGRSTDTQYF.

CDR3 coding DNA: TGTGCCAGCAGTTACGGCCTGGGACTAGCAGCAAGGGAGCAGTACTTC. Translation gives CASSYGLGLAAREQYF. The chain combines TRBV6-5 with TRBJ2-7; TRBD2 matches at 9 bases. CDR3 length: 16 amino acids. CDR1 and CDR2 (germline): MNHEY, SVGAGI. V gave up 2 bases and J gave up 7 bases; unmatched junction bases: 12.

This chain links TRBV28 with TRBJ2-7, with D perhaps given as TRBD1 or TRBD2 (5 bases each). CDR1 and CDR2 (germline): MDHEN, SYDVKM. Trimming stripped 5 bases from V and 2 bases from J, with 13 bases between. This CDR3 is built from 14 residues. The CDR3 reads CASSPGTVPYEQYF. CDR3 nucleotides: TGTGCCAGCAGTCCCGGGACCGTCCCCTACGAGCAGTACTTC.

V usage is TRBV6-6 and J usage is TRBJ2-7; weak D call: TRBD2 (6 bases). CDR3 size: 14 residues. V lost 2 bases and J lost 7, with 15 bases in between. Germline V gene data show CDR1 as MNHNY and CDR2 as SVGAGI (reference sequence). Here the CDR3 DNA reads TGTGCCAGCAGTTACCTAACCACTAGCTCGGAGCAGTACTTC. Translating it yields CASSYLTTSSEQYF.

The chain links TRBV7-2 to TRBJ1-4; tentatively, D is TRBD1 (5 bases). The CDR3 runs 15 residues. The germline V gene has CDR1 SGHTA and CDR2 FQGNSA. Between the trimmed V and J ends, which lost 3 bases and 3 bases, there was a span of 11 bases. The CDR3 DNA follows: TGTGCCAGCAGCTTGTACAGGATGGCTAATGAAAAACTGTTTTTT. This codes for CASSLYRMANEKLFF.

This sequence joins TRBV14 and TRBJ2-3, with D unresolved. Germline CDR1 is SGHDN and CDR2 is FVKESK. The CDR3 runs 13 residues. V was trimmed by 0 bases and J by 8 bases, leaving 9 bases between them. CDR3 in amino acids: CASSQDWTSTQYF. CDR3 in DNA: TGTGCCAGCAGCCAAGACTGGACCTCTACGCAGTATTTT.

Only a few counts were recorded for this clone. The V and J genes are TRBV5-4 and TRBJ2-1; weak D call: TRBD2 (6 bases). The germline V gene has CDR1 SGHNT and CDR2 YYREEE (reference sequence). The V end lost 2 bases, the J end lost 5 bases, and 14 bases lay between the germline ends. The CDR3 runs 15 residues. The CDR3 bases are TGTGCCAGCAGCTTCCCGGGAGTGGGTAACAATGAGCAGTTCTTC. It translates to CASSFPGVGNNEQFF. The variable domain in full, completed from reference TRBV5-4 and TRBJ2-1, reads ETGVTQSPTHLIKTRGQQVTLRCSSQSGHNTVSWYQQALGQGPQFIFQYYREEENGRGNFPPRFSGLQFPNYSSELNVNALELDDSALYLCASSFPGVGNNEQFFGPGTRLTVL.

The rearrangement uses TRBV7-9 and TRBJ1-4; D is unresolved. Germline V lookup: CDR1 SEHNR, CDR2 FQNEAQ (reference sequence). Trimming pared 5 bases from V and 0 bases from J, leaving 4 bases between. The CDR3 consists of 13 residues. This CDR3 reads CASSVATNEKLFF. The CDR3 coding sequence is TGTGCCAGCAGCGTTGCAACTAATGAAAAACTGTTTTTT.

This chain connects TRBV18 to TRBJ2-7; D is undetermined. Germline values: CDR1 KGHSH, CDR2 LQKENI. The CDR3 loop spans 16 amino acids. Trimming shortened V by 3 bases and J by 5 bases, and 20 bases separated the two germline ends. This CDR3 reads CASSPVAGREADEQYF. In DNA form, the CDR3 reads TGTGCCAGCTCACCCGTGGCAGGTCGCGAGGCTGACGAGCAGTACTTC. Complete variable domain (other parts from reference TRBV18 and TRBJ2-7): NAGVMQNPRHLVRRRGQEARLRCSPMKGHSHVYWYRQLPEEGLKFMVYLQKENIIDESGMPKERFSAEFPKEGPSILRIQQVVRGDSAAYFCASSPVAGREADEQYFGPGTRLTVT.

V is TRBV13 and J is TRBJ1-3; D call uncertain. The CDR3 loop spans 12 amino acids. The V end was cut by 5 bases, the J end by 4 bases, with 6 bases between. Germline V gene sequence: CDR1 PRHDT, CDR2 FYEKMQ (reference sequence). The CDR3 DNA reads TGTGCCAGCAGCGGAGGAGGAAACACCATATATTTT. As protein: CASSGGGNTIYF.

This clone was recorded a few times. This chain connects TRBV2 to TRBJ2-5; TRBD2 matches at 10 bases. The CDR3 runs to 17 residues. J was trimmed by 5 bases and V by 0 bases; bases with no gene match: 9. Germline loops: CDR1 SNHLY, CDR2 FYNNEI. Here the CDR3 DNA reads TGTGCCAGCAGTGAAGCGTGGCCTAGCGGGAGCGGGGAGACCCAGTACTTC. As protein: CASSEAWPSGSGETQYF.

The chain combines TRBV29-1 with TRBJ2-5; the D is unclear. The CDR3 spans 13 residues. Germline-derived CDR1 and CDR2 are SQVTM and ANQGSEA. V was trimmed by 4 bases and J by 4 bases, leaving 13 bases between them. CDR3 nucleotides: TGCAGCGTTGGGACGAGGTTCGGAGAGACCCAGTACTTC. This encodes CSVGTRFGETQYF.